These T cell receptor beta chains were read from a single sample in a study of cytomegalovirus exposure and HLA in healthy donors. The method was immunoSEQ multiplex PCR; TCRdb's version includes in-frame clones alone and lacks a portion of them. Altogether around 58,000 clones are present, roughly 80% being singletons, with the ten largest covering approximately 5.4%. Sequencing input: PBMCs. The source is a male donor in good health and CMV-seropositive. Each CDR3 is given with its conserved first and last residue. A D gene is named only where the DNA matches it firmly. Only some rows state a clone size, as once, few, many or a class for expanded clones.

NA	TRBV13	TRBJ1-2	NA	CASSLRGLFNYGYTF	TGTGCCAGCAGCTTAAGAGGACTTTTTAACTATGGCTACACCTTC
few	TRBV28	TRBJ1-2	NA	CASRWTDRLGIGYTF	TGTGCCAGCAGATGGACCGACAGGTTGGGAATCGGCTACACCTTC
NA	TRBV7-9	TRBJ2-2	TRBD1	CASSLGDRVNTGELFF	TGTGCCAGCAGCTTAGGGGACAGGGTGAACACCGGGGAGCTGTTTTTT
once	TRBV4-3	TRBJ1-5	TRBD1	CASSQGRGLGQPQHF	TGCGCCAGCAGCCAAGGGAGGGGGCTAGGTCAGCCCCAGCATTTT
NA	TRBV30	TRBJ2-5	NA	CAWSAPDAGKETQYF	TGTGCCTGGAGCGCCCCGGACGCGGGTAAAGAGACCCAGTACTTC
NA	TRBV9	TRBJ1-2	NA	CASSTTGGSNYGYTF	TGTGCCAGCAGCACGACGGGGGGATCTAACTATGGCTACACCTTC
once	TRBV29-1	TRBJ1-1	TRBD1	CSAATGGTEAFF	TGCAGCGCAGCGACAGGGGGCACTGAAGCTTTCTTT
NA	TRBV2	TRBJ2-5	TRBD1	CASSDPGQWGQETQYF	TGTGCCAGCAGTGACCCGGGACAGTGGGGCCAAGAGACCCAGTACTTC
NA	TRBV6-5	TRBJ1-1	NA	CASSPRVNTEAFF	TGTGCCAGCAGCCCTCGGGTGAACACTGAAGCTTTCTTT
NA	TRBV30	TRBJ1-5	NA	CAWSVHSNQPQHF	TGTGCCTGGAGTGTACATAGCAATCAGCCCCAGCATTTT
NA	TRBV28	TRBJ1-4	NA	CASSPSGAPNEKLFF	TGTGCCAGCAGTCCCAGCGGGGCCCCTAATGAAAAACTGTTTTTT
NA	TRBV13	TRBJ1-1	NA	CASSLVQAEAFF	TGTGCCAGCAGCTTAGTCCAGGCTGAAGCTTTCTTT
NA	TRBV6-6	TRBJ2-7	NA	CASSYSGSPSSYEQYF	TGTGCCAGCAGTTACTCGGGCAGCCCAAGCTCCTACGAGCAGTACTTC
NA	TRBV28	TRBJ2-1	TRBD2	CATRGSGGANEQFF	TGTGCTACCCGAGGCAGCGGGGGGGCCAATGAGCAGTTCTTC
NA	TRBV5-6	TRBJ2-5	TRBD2	CASSLGMAGGETQYF	TGTGCCAGCAGCTTGGGGATGGCGGGGGGAGAGACCCAGTACTTC
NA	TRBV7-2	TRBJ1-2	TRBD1	CASSQRQGPLYGYTF	TGTGCCAGCAGCCAAAGACAGGGGCCACTCTATGGCTACACCTTC
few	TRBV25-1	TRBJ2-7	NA	CASSEWAGQTYEQYF	TGTGCCAGCAGTGAATGGGCAGGGCAGACCTACGAGCAGTACTTC
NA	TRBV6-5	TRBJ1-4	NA	CASSYSFLNEKLFF	TGTGCCAGCAGTTACTCTTTCCTTAATGAAAAACTGTTTTTT
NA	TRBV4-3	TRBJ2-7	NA	CASSQVTGGRYEQYF	TGCGCCAGCAGCCAAGTGACAGGAGGTCGCTACGAGCAGTACTTC
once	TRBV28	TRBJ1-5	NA	CASSLGSGRGDQPQHF	TGTGCCAGCAGTTTAGGGTCAGGGAGGGGCGATCAGCCCCAGCATTTT
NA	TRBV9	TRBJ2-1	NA	CASSVGGRSYNEQFF	TGTGCCAGCAGCGTAGGCGGGCGCTCCTACAATGAGCAGTTCTTC
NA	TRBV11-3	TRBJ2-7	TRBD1	CASSPGTATHSSYEQYF	TGTGCCAGCAGCCCAGGGACAGCCACCCATAGCTCCTACGAGCAGTACTTC
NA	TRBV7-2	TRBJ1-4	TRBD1	CASSLSVQGAGEKLFF	TGTGCCAGCAGCTTATCTGTACAGGGGGCGGGAGAAAAACTGTTTTTT
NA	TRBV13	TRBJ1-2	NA	CASSLYTGGYTF	TGTGCCAGCAGCTTATACACAGGGGGCTACACCTTC
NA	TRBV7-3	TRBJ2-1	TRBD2	CASSLSGGSHNEQFF	TGTGCCAGCAGCTTAAGCGGGGGGAGCCACAATGAGCAGTTCTTC
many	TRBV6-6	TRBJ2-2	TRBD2	CASTPAGGSGELFF	TGTGCCAGCACTCCCGCGGGGGGGTCCGGGGAGCTGTTTTTT
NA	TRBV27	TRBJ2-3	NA	CASSPTSTDTQYF	TGTGCCAGCAGTCCCACTAGCACAGATACGCAGTATTTT
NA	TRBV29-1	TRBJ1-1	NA	CSAGQRPNTEAFF	TGCAGCGCTGGCCAACGCCCGAACACTGAAGCTTTCTTT